This TCR beta chain is drawn from a study of response to subunit inactivated influenza vaccine. This clonotype has at least ten counts. V was clipped by 4 bases and J by 2 bases; unmatched bases: 4. The CDR3 spans 14 residues. Germline values: CDR1 MNHEY, CDR2 SVGAGI. TCRdb analysed the RT-PCR reads with MiXCR anew, one entry per CDR3 protein. The sample contains about 570,000 distinct CDR3 sequences, approximately 10% of which appear only once. The same sample was also used in a study of T cells expressing NK-cell markers. This second report adds: TCR beta libraries carry UMIs added by 5'RACE template switching. One of the eight sequenced donors was seronegative, whereas the other seven were HCMV-seropositive. NKG2C+ dominant clonotype frequencies in 6 or 7 donors were roughly 1.0-7.5% of CD8+ T cells. The same clonotypes also predominated in the CD3+CD56-NKG2C+ fraction of a handful of donors. Clones of NKG2C+ T cells that had expanded were of unclear HCMV specificity.

Sequencing was performed on PBMCs from blood, taken on the day of vaccination. The V gene is TRBV6-5, the J gene TRBJ2-5; 7 nucleotides align to TRBD2. The TCR comes from a man in his fifties who received an inactivated influenza vaccine. The CDR3 protein is CASSWLAAQETQYF. CDR3 bases: TGTGCCAGCAGTTGGCTAGCGGCGCAAGAGACCCAGTACTTC.